This TCR beta chain was recovered during a study of cytotoxic CD8 clonotypes in ibrutinib-treated CLL. Across the study: The patient breakdown showed 11 relapsed/refractory and under 16 treatment-naive cases, with about 17 IGHV unmutated.

With regard to this clone: Antigen unknown.

Study-wide results and limits: Clonality correlated strongly with circulating CD8+ T cells and exceeded age-matched healthy donors at baseline. A difference in sampling times existed between sustained-remission and progressing patients.

Clones were read by immunoSEQ multiplex PCR, and TCRdb kept only the in-frame ones, dropping some. The repertoire holds 250,000 to 350,000 clones, approximately 79% seen once, with around 6% in the top ten. Germline V gives CDR1 WNHNN, CDR2 SYGVQD (reference sequence). The CDR3 spans 14 residues. Deletions cut 0 bases from V and 1 base from J, with 6 bases between. The clonotype comes from a human donor with chronic lymphocytic leukemia. The sequencing used PBMCs, collected at disease progression, from a patient treated with ibrutinib. This chain joins TRBV10-1 and TRBJ2-5; the D gene is possibly TRBD2 (5 bases). CDR3 sequence (DNA): TGCGCCAGCAGTGAGTCGAGCGGCCAAGAGACCCAGTACTTC. Translating gives CASSESSGQETQYF.